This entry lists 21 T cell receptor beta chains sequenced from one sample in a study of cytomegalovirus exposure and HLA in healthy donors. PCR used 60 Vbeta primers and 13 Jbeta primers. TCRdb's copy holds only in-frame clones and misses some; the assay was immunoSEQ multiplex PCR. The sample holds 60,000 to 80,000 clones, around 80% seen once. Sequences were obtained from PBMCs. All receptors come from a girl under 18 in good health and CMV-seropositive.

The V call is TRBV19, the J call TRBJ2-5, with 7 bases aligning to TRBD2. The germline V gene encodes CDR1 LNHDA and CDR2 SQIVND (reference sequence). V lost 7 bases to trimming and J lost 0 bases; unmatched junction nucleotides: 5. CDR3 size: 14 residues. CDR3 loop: CASTSGTNQETQYF. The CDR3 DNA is TGTGCCAGTACCTCCGGGACTAACCAAGAGACCCAGTACTTC.

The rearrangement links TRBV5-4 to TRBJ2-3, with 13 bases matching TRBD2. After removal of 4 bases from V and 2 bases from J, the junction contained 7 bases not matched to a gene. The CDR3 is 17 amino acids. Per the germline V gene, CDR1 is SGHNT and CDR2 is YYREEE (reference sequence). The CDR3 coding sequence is TGTGCCAGCAGCAGGACTAGCGGGAGCGCAGTCACAGATACGCAGTATTTT. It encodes CASSRTSGSAVTDTQYF.

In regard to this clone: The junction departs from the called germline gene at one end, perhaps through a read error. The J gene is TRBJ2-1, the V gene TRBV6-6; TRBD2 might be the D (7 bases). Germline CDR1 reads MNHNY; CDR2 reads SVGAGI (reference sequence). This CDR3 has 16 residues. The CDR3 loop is CASSYSIRGAYSEQFF. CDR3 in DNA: TGTGCCAGCAGTTACTCGATCCGGGGGGCCTACAGTGAGCAGTTCTTC.

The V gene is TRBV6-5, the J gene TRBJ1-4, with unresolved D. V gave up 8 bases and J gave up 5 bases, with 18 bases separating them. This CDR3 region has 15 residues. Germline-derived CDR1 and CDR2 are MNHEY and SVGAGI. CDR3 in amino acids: CASLGLTGGNEKLFF. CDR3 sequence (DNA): TGTGCCAGCCTCGGACTGACCGGCGGGAATGAAAAACTGTTTTTT.

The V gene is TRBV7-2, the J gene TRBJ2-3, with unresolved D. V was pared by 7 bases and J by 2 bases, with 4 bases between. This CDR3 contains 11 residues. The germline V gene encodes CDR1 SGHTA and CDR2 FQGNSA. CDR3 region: CASTNTDTQYF. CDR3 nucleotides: TGTGCCAGCACCAACACAGATACGCAGTATTTT.

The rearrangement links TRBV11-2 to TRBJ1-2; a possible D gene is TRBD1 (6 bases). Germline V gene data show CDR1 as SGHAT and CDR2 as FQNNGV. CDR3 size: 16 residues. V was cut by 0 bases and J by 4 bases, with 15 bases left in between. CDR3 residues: CASSLDPAGDTYGYTF. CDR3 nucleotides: TGTGCCAGCAGCTTAGATCCGGCAGGGGACACCTATGGCTACACCTTC.

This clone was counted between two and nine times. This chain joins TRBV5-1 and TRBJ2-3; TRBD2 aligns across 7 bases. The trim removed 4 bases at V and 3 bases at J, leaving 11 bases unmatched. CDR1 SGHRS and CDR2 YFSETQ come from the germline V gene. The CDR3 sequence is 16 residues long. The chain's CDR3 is CASSLQSGRVTDTQYF. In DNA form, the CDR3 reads TGCGCCAGCAGCCTCCAATCGGGGAGGGTTACAGATACGCAGTATTTT.

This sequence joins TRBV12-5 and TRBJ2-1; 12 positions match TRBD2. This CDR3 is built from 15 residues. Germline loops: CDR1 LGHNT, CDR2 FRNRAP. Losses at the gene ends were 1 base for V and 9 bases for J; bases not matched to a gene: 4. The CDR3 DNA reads TGTGCTAGTGGTTTGGGGTCTAGCGGGAGGGCTGAGCAGTTCTTC. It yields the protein CASGLGSSGRAEQFF.

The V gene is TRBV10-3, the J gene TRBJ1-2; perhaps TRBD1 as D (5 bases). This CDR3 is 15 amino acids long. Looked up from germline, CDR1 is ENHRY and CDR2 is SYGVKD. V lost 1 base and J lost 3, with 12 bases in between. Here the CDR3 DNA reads TGTGCCATCAGTGAGTTAAAGACAGCTTACTATGGCTACACCTTC. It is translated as CAISELKTAYYGYTF.

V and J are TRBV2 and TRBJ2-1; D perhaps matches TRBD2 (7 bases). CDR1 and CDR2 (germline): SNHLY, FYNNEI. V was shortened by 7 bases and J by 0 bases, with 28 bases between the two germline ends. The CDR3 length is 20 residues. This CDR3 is CASIGGAGSNPHSSYNEQFF. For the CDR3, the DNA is TGTGCCAGCATTGGGGGGGCCGGCAGCAACCCCCATAGCTCCTACAATGAGCAGTTCTTC. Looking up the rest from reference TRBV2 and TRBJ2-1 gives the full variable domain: EPEVTQTPSHQVTQMGQEVILRCVPISNHLYFYWYRQILGQKVEFLVSFYNNEISEKSEIFDDQFSVERPDGSNFTLKIRSTKLEDSAMYFCASIGGAGSNPHSSYNEQFFGPGTRLTVL.

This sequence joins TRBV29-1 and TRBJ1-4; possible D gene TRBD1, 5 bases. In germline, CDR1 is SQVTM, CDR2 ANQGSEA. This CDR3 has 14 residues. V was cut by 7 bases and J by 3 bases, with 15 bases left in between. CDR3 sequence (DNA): TGCAGCGCCGCCCGGAGGGGCTCTAATGAAAAACTGTTTTTT. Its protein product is CSAARRGSNEKLFF.

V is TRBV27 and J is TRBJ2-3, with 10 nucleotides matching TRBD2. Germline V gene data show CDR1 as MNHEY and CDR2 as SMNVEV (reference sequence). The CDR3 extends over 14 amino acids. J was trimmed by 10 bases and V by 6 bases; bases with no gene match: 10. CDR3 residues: CASSTLTSGASQYF. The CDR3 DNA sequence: TGTGCCAGCAGCACTCTCACTAGCGGGGCCTCGCAGTATTTT.

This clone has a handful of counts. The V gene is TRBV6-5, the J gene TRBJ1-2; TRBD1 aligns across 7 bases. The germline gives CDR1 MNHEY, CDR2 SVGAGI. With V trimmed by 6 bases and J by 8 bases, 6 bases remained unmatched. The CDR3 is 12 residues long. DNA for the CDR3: TGTGCCAGCAGGAGGACAGGAGAAGGCTACACCTTC. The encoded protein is CASRRTGEGYTF.

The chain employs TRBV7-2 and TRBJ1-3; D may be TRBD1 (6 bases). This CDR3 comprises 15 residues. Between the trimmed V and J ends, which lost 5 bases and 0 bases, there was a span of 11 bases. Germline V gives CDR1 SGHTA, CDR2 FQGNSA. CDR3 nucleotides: TGTGCCAGCAGCACTAAAGGGGGCTCTGGAAACACCATATATTTT. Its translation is CASSTKGGSGNTIYF.

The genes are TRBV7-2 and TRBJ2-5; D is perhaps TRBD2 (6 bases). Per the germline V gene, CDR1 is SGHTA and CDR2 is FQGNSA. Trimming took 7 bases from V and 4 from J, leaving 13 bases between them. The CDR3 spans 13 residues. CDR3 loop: CASTIPGVETQYF. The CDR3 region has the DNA TGTGCCAGCACCATACCGGGGGTAGAGACCCAGTACTTC.

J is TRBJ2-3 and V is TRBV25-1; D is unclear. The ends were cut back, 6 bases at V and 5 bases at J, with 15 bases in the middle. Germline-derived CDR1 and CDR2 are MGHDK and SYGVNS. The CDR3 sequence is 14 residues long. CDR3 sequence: CASSAVSFGDTQYF. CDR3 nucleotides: TGTGCCAGCAGCGCGGTTTCGTTCGGAGATACGCAGTATTTT.

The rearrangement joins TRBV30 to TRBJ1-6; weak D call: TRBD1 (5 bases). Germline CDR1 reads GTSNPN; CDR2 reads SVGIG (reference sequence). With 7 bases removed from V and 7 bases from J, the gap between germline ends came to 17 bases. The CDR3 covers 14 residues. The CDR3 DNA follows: TGTGCCTTGAGAGGTTCAAGGACAAATTCACCCCTCCACTTT. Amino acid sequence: CALRGSRTNSPLHF.

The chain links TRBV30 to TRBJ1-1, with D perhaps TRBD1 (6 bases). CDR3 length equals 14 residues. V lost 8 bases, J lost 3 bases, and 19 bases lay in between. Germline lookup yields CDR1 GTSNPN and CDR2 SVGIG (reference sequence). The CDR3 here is CATRNRVSDTEAFF. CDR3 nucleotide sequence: TGTGCCACCAGAAACAGGGTCAGCGACACTGAAGCTTTCTTT.

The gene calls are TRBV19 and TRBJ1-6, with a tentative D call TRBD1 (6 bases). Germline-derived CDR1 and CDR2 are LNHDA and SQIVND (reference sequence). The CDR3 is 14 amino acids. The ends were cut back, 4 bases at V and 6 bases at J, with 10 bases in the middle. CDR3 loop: CASSNRATNSPLHF. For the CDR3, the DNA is TGTGCCAGTAGTAACAGGGCTACTAATTCACCCCTCCACTTT.

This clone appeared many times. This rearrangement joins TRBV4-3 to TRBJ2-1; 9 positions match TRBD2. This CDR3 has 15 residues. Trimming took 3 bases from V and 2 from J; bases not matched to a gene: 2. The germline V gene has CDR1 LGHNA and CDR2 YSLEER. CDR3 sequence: CASSHAGGPYNEQFF. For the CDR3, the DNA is TGCGCCAGCAGCCATGCGGGAGGGCCCTACAATGAGCAGTTCTTC.

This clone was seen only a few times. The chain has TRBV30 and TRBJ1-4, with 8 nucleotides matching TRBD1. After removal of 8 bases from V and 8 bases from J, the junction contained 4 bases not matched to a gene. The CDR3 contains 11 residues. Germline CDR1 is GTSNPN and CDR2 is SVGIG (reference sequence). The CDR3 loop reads CAGDRGEKLFF. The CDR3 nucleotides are TGTGCCGGAGACAGGGGCGAAAAACTGTTTTTT.